This T cell receptor beta chain was captured in a study of blood T cells in healthy people across ages (dated by TCRdb to about 2015). Background on the whole study: In model experiments, template switching captured roughly one uniquely barcoded TCR beta cDNA molecule for every two T cells. Using deep sequencing normalized with unique cDNA molecular identifiers, the study measured how TCR beta repertoire diversity changes with age. The donors were split into four age groups: young (average roughly 15 years), middle-aged (39), aged (roughly 65) and long-lived (under 90). To avoid experimental bias, donors of different ages were randomly spread across the sequencing lanes. For two donors (one aged 18 to 30 and one aged 80 or older), the study analyzed two additional independent replicas of 1 million unique cDNA reads from the same blood draw. The paper as a whole reports these results and caveats: Estimates of total diversity from one million sequenced T cells were regarded as lower bounds and underestimates. As age increased, observed TCR beta diversity per million T cells dropped in a roughly linear way, and a significant reduction was already evident by age 40. Compared with the aged group, the long-lived group had more naive CD4+ T cells, fewer expanded clones and increased TCR diversity, a pattern suggesting age selection. Donor CMV infection status was unknown, potentially confounding age-related changes in expanded clonotypes. Bulk unsorted PBMC profiling prevented conclusive comparison of naive and antigen-experienced compartments. The percentage of naive T cells measured by flow cytometry correlated strongly with observed TCR beta diversity.

Germline trimming: 5 bases from V, 8 bases from J; junction bases outside gene matches: 8. Per the germline V gene (reference sequence), SEHNR is the CDR1 and FQNEAQ is the CDR2. Spanning cysteine to phenylalanine, the CDR3 consists of 14 amino acids. The retained sequence is limited to the CDR3, 42 bases, with the frame set at the first base. The donors were some 39 Caucasian individuals from Russia, aged roughly 6 to 100 years, who were systemically healthy. Each donor gave 9 to 10 milliliters of peripheral blood, collected into EDTA-treated Vacutainer tubes. Ficoll-Paque density-gradient centrifugation was used to isolate PBMCs, with at least 6.5 million per sample. Trizol reagent was used to extract total RNA from the PBMCs, yielding at least 6 micrograms per sample. Naive CD45RAhigh/CD27high T cell percentages were measured by flow cytometry on a PBMC aliquot from every donor. Library creation used 5' RACE. This sample was sequenced with an Illumina HiSeq 2500. A second PCR of roughly 7 to 12 cycles was performed with a sample-barcoded 5' primer and a J-beta primer mix. A template-switch 5' adaptor carrying 12 random nucleotides introduced a unique molecular identifier onto each TCR beta cDNA molecule. Each sample yielded at least 2.5 million CDR3-containing paired-end reads. First-strand cDNA synthesis was performed from all RNA using the Mint cDNA synthesis kit, with priming by a TRBC-specific oligonucleotide. Following uracil-DNA glycosylase treatment, a first 18-cycle PCR with universal primers M1SS and BC2_uni_R was performed on all cDNA. In the authors' own workflow: Normalization of each sample was performed by random selection of 1 million high-quality reads, each carrying a distinct molecular identifier. Reads sharing molecular identifiers were discarded rather than binned into consensus sequences. MiTCR, set to a Q25 quality threshold and the strictest error-elimination algorithm, was used for CDR3 identification, clonotype clustering and error correction. A nonparametric unseen species model using Euler transformation provided a lower-bound estimate of total TCR beta diversity. TCRdb redid the processing of the public reads, applying fastp at Q25 and MiXCR, and retained in-frame beta chains. Every distinct CDR3 protein forms one entry, paired with its most common genes and DNA. It is TCRdb's table, rather than the study itself, that gives the V and J calls and clone size. For this sample there are about 1,400,000 distinct CDR3 sequences; 45% to 70% appear just once. The ten largest clones capture 5% to 7% of the sample.

This clonotype has only a few counts. It lacks a known antigen. No per-base quality is available; no much larger clone lies one base away. The sequenced material came from blood. The V and J genes are TRBV7-9 and TRBJ1-2, and 10 junction bases match TRBD1. The source is a young man in good health. The sequence in DNA is TGTGCCAGCAGCCCCCTCGACAGGGGGCGAGGCTACACCTTC. Its amino acids are CASSPLDRGRGYTF.